This TCR beta chain was obtained from a study of T cells in Graves' hyperthyroidism and ophthalmopathy. About this clonotype itself: This clone may be a read error of a much larger clone one base away.

The CDR3 spans 16 residues. The junction had 14 bases not matched to a gene; V was cut back by 5 bases and J by 13 bases. RNA transcripts were the template for amplifying TCR beta CDR3 regions. HTBI primers were used for first-round RT-PCR of the TCR CDR3. TCRdb ran MiXCR on the multiplex PCR reads and lists one entry per CDR3 protein. The sample includes hundreds of thousands of distinct CDR3 sequences, over 15% seen only once; the top ten take 15% to 20%. The sequence derives from a woman between 18 and 30 years old with Graves' hyperthyroidism. Input material: blood. This sequence joins TRBV12-3 or TRBV12-4 and TRBJ1-4; 12 bases are shared with TRBD1. In DNA form, the CDR3 reads TGTGCCAGCAGTCCCTCGCCGGGGACAGGGGGCCAAAGACTGTTTTTT. This codes for CASSPSPGTGGQRLFF.